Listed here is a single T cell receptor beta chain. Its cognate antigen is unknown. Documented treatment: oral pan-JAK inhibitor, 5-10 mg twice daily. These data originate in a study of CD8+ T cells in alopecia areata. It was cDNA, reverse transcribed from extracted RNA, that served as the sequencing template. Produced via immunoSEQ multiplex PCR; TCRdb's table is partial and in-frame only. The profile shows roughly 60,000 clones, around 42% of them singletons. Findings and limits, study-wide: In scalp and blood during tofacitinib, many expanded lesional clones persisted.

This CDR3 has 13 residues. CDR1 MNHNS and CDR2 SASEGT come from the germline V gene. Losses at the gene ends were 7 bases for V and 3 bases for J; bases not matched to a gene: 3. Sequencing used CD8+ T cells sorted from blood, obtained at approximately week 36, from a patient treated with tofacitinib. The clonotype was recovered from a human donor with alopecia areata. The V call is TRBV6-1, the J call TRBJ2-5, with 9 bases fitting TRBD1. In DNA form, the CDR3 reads TGTGCCAGCATGAGGACAGGGGAAGAGACCCAGTACTTC. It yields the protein CASMRTGEETQYF.